This T cell receptor (beta chain) appears in the sequencing data of a study of post-analysis software for immune sequencing data. Study as a whole: The courses of disease that were included comprised relapsing-remitting, secondary progressive and progressive-relapsing multiple sclerosis. Study results and limitations: TRBV5-6, TRBV5-1 and TRBV20-1 belonged to a set of roughly five TRBV segments that were more frequent in patients than controls. Under F measure analysis, samples from one preparation batch co-clustered strongly. Normalized Chao1 diversity was significantly lower in multiple sclerosis patients than in controls.

Per the germline V gene, CDR1 is MDHEN and CDR2 is SYDVKM. The ends lost 3 bases at V and 0 bases at J; junction bases unmatched: 9. This CDR3 has 17 residues. This clonotype turned up a few times. Its specificity is unknown. Unique molecular identifiers were built into the TCR beta cDNA libraries. TCRdb reprocessed the PCR reads via MiXCR and lists one record per CDR3 protein. Among some 450,000 distinct CDR3 sequences listed, roughly 45% were seen once. The chain couples TRBV28 to TRBJ2-3, with 7 bases matching TRBD2. The sequenced sample was blood. The TCR originated in a girl aged 10 to 17 with multiple sclerosis. The CDR3 is CASSFDPGTTSTDTQYF. The CDR3 DNA sequence: TGTGCCAGCAGTTTCGATCCAGGGACTACTAGCACAGATACGCAGTATTTT.